This T cell receptor (beta chain) derives from a study of Graves' ophthalmopathy and Graves' hyperthyroidism (dated by TCRdb to the late 2010s). For the wider study: Hyperthyroidism was defined as stable when no progression to ophthalmopathy occurred within 18 months of follow-up. In five to seven hyperthyroidism patients, T-cell repertoires of thyroid tissue and blood were compared. In total, over 130 blood samples were TCR-sequenced: around 42 ophthalmopathy, approximately 75 hyperthyroidism and some 17 hyperthyroidism-to-ophthalmopathy patients. A discovery set of 95 to 100 patients (about 45 ophthalmopathy, under 65 stable hyperthyroidism) was enrolled to explore V-J signatures distinguishing ophthalmopathy from hyperthyroidism. An independent validation cohort comprised 18 hyperthyroidism patients and over 15 patients who later progressed from hyperthyroidism to ophthalmopathy. Following sample collection, hyperthyroidism patients were given methimazole at a starting dose of 30 mg daily, and ophthalmopathy patients were given high-dose intravenous methylprednisolone. To tell Graves' ophthalmopathy apart from Graves' hyperthyroidism, and to predict which patients would progress to ophthalmopathy, the study relied on TCR beta repertoire signatures. Results the study describes overall, beyond this receptor: No statistical method was used to set the sample size in advance, and the investigators knew which group each participant was assigned to. Most of the expanded thyroid clonotypes with a frequency above 0.001 were also detected in blood, and it was suggested that the thyroid immune response may be reflected by blood repertoires. In cross-validation, the 13-signature model distinguished ophthalmopathy from stable hyperthyroidism with 85% to 90% sensitivity and approximately 81% specificity, and in the test set the corresponding values were approximately 79% and 70%. In validation, the model predicted ophthalmopathy progression with 55% to 71% sensitivity and 72.22% specificity; roughly 11 predicted patients were CT-confirmed with GO in a median of roughly 6.8 months.

Of note for this clonotype: Its binding antigen is unknown. Base-call qualities are not available, and no considerably larger clone is one nucleotide away.

TCR beta CDR3 regions were amplified from RNA transcripts for repertoire sequencing. The first round of RT-PCR was done with HTBI primers and the Qiagen OneStep RT-PCR kit, and was followed by a second round of multiplex PCR, then size selection and purification. Libraries were sequenced paired-end with 100 bp reads on an Illumina HiSeq2000. Concerning the study's data processing: SOAPnuke was used to process the reads, throwing out any read that had adapters, had uncalled bases, had a mean Phred below 15, or lacked an exact constant-primer or identifier match. COPE v1.2.5 was used to merge high-quality paired reads. Clonotypes were defined as unique nucleotide sequences and were aligned to IMGT TRB V, D and J references using MiTCR v1.1. Only V-J combinations with frequency above 0.0001 were analysed, covering approximately 99% of repertoires. For each V-J combination, a TCR clonal expansion and chaos score was defined as F50 clonal expansion divided by the chaos observed in the TCRdist matrix. Welch's t-statistics and random forest were used to reduce features to about a dozen V-J combinations, which were fed into a naive Bayes classifier. The Morisita-Horn index was used to measure how similar the thyroid and blood repertoires were. Through fastp at Q25 and MiXCR, TCRdb rebuilt clones from the public reads, retaining in-frame beta chains. Identical CDR3 proteins give one entry, which carries the most common genes and DNA. The V and J calls were not made by the authors but by TCRdb's processing. Counted in this sample were about 1.1 million distinct CDR3 sequences; roughly two fifths of them appeared once. The leading ten clones occupy around 10% of the sample.

Patients with hyperthyroidism were aged 18 to 65 years, had been newly diagnosed, and had a disease duration of less than 2 months. Anyone with other autoimmune diseases, uncontrolled infections, pregnancy or lactation was excluded from the study. Diagnosis relied on clinical symptoms, serum thyroxine, TRAb, thyroid ultrasound and orbital computed tomography. Trizol reagent was used to extract the total RNA, and its quality was then checked on an Agilent 2100 Bioanalyzer. Sequencing was done on a sample of peripheral blood or thyroid tissue (not recorded which). The clonotype originates from an adult man with Graves' hyperthyroidism.

The sequenced DNA is TGTGCCAGCAGCTTGGTGGGAGCTTTCTTT. Translated, it reads CASSLVGAFF. The V gene is TRBV7-3 and the J gene is TRBJ1-1; no D gene can be assigned with confidence. The CDR3 runs 10 amino acids, cysteine and phenylalanine included. The entry retains the CDR3 DNA only, 30 bases that are in frame from base 1. V and J are truncated by 3 bases and 10 bases respectively, leaving an intervening sequence of 6 bases. The germline V gene encodes CDR1 SGHTA and CDR2 FQGTGA.